This TCR beta chain stems from a study of post-analysis software for immune sequencing data. The CDR3 loop spans 15 amino acids. Germline V gene lookup returns CDR1 MNHEY and CDR2 SMNVEV (reference sequence). Study-level results: Five or six TRBV segments, TRBV5-6, TRBV5-1 and TRBV20-1 among them, were found more frequent in patients than controls. Diversity measured as normalized Chao1 was significantly lower in multiple sclerosis patients than in controls.

Notes on this clonotype: What it binds is unknown.

Prepared TCR beta cDNA libraries contained unique molecular identifiers. MiXCR, applied by TCRdb to the PCR reads, yields one record per CDR3 protein. Altogether about 820,000 distinct CDR3 sequences are present, about 57% being singletons, with the ten largest covering about 4.8%. The source of this sequence is a girl between 5 and 17 years old with multiple sclerosis. The material sequenced was blood. V is TRBV27 and J is TRBJ2-4; D unresolved. With the DNA end fitting TRBJ2-7 better, the J assignment may be wrong. In DNA, the CDR3 is TGTGCCAGCGCTAGGCCTGGCTGGGCGTTGAACGAGCAGTACTTC. This encodes CASARPGWALNEQYF.